The 14 T cell receptor beta chains in this list originate from one sample, sequenced in a study of cytomegalovirus exposure and HLA in healthy donors. This PCR relied on a set of 60 Vbeta primers and 13 Jbeta primers. Profiled with immunoSEQ multiplex PCR; TCRdb holds only in-frame clones, not every one. The sample yields over 55,000 clones, around 84% seen once. Sequencing was done on a sample of PBMCs. These TCRs come from a male donor in good health and CMV-seronegative.

V and J are TRBV7-6 and TRBJ2-7; 9 positions agree with TRBD2. The CDR3 extends over 12 amino acids. The germline gives CDR1 SGHVS, CDR2 FNYEAQ. After removal of 5 bases from V and 7 bases from J, the junction contained 3 bases not matched to a gene. The CDR3 bases are TGTGCCAGCAGCCACCTAGCGGGGGAGCAGTACTTC. Encoded protein: CASSHLAGEQYF.

The rearrangement links TRBV30 to TRBJ2-5; 13 bases line up with TRBD2. The V segment lost 1 base and the J segment 4 bases; nucleotides outside the gene matches: 6. CDR1 GTSNPN and CDR2 SVGIG come from the germline V gene (reference sequence). CDR3 length equals 16 residues. CDR3 sequence reads: CAWSDTSGGARETQYF. Written as DNA, the CDR3 is TGTGCCTGGAGTGACACTAGCGGGGGGGCGAGAGAGACCCAGTACTTC. The full variable domain, in which reference TRBV30 and TRBJ2-5 provide the parts outside the CDR3, is SQTIHQWPATLVQPVGSPLSLECTVEGTSNPNLYWYRQAAGRGLQLLFYSVGIGQISSEVPQNLSASRPQDRQFILSSKKLLLSDSGFYLCAWSDTSGGARETQYFGPGTRLLVL.

This clone appeared a few times. J is TRBJ2-1 and V is TRBV11-3, with 8 bases lining up with TRBD2. The germline CDR1 and CDR2 sequences are SGHNT and YENEEA. V dropped 5 bases and J dropped 0; count of bases not matched to a gene: 18. The CDR3 totals 20 residues. CDR3 region: CASSPPVAGSLKYSYNEQFF. CDR3 coding DNA: TGTGCCAGCAGCCCCCCCGTAGCGGGGTCACTTAAATACTCCTACAATGAGCAGTTCTTC.

This sequence joins TRBV6-1 and TRBJ1-2; TRBD1 aligns across 10 bases. The V and J ends lost 10 bases and 6 bases, in that order; junction bases with no gene match: 2. Germline CDR1 reads MNHNS; CDR2 reads SASEGT. The CDR3 covers 11 residues. The CDR3 here is CATGQGDGYTF. Here the CDR3 DNA reads TGTGCCACCGGACAGGGGGATGGCTACACCTTC.

This CDR3 reads CASSRDSWDGYTF. DNA of the CDR3: TGTGCCAGCAGTAGGGACAGTTGGGATGGCTACACCTTC. This chain links TRBV28 with TRBJ1-2, with 7 bases matching TRBD1. The junction had 6 bases not matched to a gene; V was cut back by 5 bases and J by 6 bases. This CDR3 contains 13 residues. Germline V gene sequence: CDR1 MDHEN, CDR2 SYDVKM.

V usage is TRBV18 and J usage is TRBJ1-1; D is perhaps TRBD1 (6 bases). The CDR3 is 16 residues long. The V gene lost 2 bases and the J gene lost 5 bases, with 18 bases spanning the gap. Germline V gives CDR1 KGHSH, CDR2 LQKENI. The CDR3 sequence: CASSPSGGAAVTEAFF. The CDR3 nucleotides are TGTGCCAGCTCACCATCGGGGGGGGCAGCGGTAACTGAAGCTTTCTTT.

The chain combines TRBV7-2 with TRBJ1-1; tentative D call: TRBD1 (5 bases). The V end lost 1 base, the J end lost 0 bases, and 9 bases lay between the germline ends. This CDR3 has 15 residues. Germline values: CDR1 SGHTA, CDR2 FQGNSA. CDR3 coding DNA: TGTGCCAGCAGCTTAGAGGGGCCCATGAACACTGAAGCTTTCTTT. Protein: CASSLEGPMNTEAFF.

The chain couples TRBV13 to TRBJ1-1, with 8 bases matching TRBD1. Germline trimming cut 2 bases from V and 4 bases from J; bases unmatched to any gene: 9. The CDR3 has 16 residues. Germline values: CDR1 PRHDT, CDR2 FYEKMQ (reference sequence). CDR3 sequence reads: CASSLRSTGESTEAFF. The CDR3 DNA sequence: TGTGCCAGCAGCTTAAGGTCGACAGGGGAAAGCACTGAAGCTTTCTTT. The complete variable domain, with remaining parts taken from reference TRBV13 and TRBJ1-1, reads AAGVIQSPRHLIKEKRETATLKCYPIPRHDTVYWYQQGPGQDPQFLISFYEKMQSDKGSIPDRFSAQQFSDYHSELNMSSLELGDSALYFCASSLRSTGESTEAFFGQGTRLTVV.

V gene TRBV5-6 combines with J gene TRBJ2-7, with 10 bases matching TRBD2. The germline V gene has CDR1 SGHDT and CDR2 YYEEEE. Unmatched junction bases numbered 8, after V lost 0 bases and J lost 5 bases. The CDR3 contains 16 residues. The CDR3 is CASSLAGLAKFHEQYF. DNA for the CDR3: TGTGCCAGCAGCTTGGCGGGACTAGCGAAATTTCACGAGCAGTACTTC.

V usage is TRBV19 and J usage is TRBJ2-1; 10 bases agree with TRBD2. CDR1 and CDR2 from the germline V gene are LNHDA and SQIVND (reference sequence). The CDR3 totals 15 residues. Trimming took 3 bases from V and 4 from J; bases not matched to a gene: 3. In nucleotides, the CDR3 is TGTGCCAGTAGTATGGGACTAGCGTTTTACAATGAGCAGTTCTTC. Its translation: CASSMGLAFYNEQFF. Full variable domain (rest looked up from reference TRBV19 and TRBJ2-1): DGGITQSPKYLFRKEGQNVTLSCEQNLNHDAMYWYRQDPGQGLRLIYYSQIVNDFQKGDIAEGYSVSREKKESFPLTVTSAQKNPTAFYLCASSMGLAFYNEQFFGPGTRLTVL.

The rearrangement uses TRBV30 and TRBJ2-6; D remains ambiguous. Trimming shortened V by 3 bases and J by 1 base, and 13 bases separated the two germline ends. There are 16 residues in the CDR3. Germline-derived CDR1 and CDR2 are GTSNPN and SVGIG (reference sequence). This CDR3 reads CAWRKIRLSGANVLTF. The CDR3 nucleotides are TGTGCCTGGAGGAAGATCAGGCTTTCTGGGGCCAACGTCCTGACTTTC.

The chain has TRBV7-3 and TRBJ2-2; possibly TRBD2 for D (6 bases). Germline-derived CDR1 and CDR2 are SGHTA and FQGTGA. V lost 5 bases, J lost 12 bases, and 25 bases lay in between. The CDR3 has 16 amino acids. The CDR3 nucleotides read TGTGCCAGCAGCCATAAAGGGACTTCAAAGGTTTCGCAGCTGTTTTTT. Protein product: CASSHKGTSKVSQLFF.

The V gene is TRBV5-6, the J gene TRBJ1-5, with unresolved D. Germline lookup yields CDR1 SGHDT and CDR2 YYEEEE. Trimming took off 1 base at V and 3 bases at J, with 11 bases between the two ends. This CDR3 contains 15 residues. In DNA, the CDR3 is TGTGCCAGCAGCTTGTCGAGAGGGTCCAATCAGCCCCAGCATTTT. Translated, it gives CASSLSRGSNQPQHF.

This sequence joins TRBV21-1 and TRBJ1-5; the D call of TRBD1 is as the table states it, not checked on the DNA. TRBV21-1 represents a pseudogene. The CDR3 consists of 14 residues. The CDR3, as DNA: TGTGCCAGCAGCAAGGGCAGGAATGGTCAGCCCCAGCATTTT. It translates to CASSKGRNGQPQHF.